This T cell receptor beta chain emerged from a study of regulatory T cells in long-lasting Graves disease. The TCR beta library used iRepertoire HTBI primers with Arm-PCR amplification of CDR3. Each CDR3 protein gets one entry after TCRdb re-called the multiplex PCR reads with MiXCR. The data hold about 560,000 distinct CDR3 sequences, with more than 15% observed a single time. The time point was: newly diagnosed GD, antithyroid drugs for less than 3 months. Construction of the TCR library relied on RNA isolated from PBMCs. Regarding the study as a whole: Persistent patients shared thousands of public clonotypes among themselves. Newly diagnosed patients shared fewer, at about 890. With persistent disease, TRBV28, TRBJ1-2 and TRBJ2-5 were the favored segments.

Trimming shortened V by 4 bases and J by 3 bases, and 9 bases separated the two germline ends. The CDR3 sequence is 14 residues long. Germline V gene sequence: CDR1 MNHNS, CDR2 SASEGT. Regarding this clonotype: Antigen unknown.

These data are also associated with another study on T cells in Graves' hyperthyroidism and ophthalmopathy.

This sequence was found in a man in his late teens or twenties with Graves disease. Source: peripheral blood mononuclear cells (PBMCs), taken at new diagnosis, from a patient treated with antithyroid drugs. The chain recombines TRBV6-1 with TRBJ2-2; TRBD1 is a possible D gene (6 bases). CDR3 loop: CASSAAGDTGELFF. The CDR3 bases are TGTGCCAGCAGTGCGGCAGGGGACACCGGGGAGCTGTTTTTT.